What follows describes a single T cell receptor (beta chain). This record belongs to a study of CD8 T cells in Susac syndrome. Looking at the study overall: When blood was drawn, the patients with Susac syndrome were therapy-naive, on corticosteroids, or on intravenous immunoglobulin alone.

RNA amounts of roughly 0.45 to 1 ug underwent reverse transcription with random hexamers. The authors amplified TCR beta CDR3 across 54 Vbeta and 13 Jbeta using immunoSEQ multiplex PCR. In TCRdb, the immunoSEQ multiplex PCR reads were re-called with MiXCR into one record per CDR3 protein. The repertoire holds 180,000 or so distinct CDR3 sequences, just under 95% seen once, with 0.085% to 0.1% in the top ten. The CDR3 has 14 amino acids. J lost 7 bases, V lost 10 bases, and 9 bases had no gene match. The V gene is TRBV12-3 or TRBV12-4, the J gene TRBJ2-2, with TRBD2 identical over 10 bases. The clonotype comes from a human donor with Susac syndrome. Sequencing was carried out using CD4+ T cells from PBMCs. The CDR3 DNA reads as TGTGCCACACAGCGGGAGGGGATAGGCGGGGAGCTGTTTTTT. Protein: CATQREGIGGELFF.